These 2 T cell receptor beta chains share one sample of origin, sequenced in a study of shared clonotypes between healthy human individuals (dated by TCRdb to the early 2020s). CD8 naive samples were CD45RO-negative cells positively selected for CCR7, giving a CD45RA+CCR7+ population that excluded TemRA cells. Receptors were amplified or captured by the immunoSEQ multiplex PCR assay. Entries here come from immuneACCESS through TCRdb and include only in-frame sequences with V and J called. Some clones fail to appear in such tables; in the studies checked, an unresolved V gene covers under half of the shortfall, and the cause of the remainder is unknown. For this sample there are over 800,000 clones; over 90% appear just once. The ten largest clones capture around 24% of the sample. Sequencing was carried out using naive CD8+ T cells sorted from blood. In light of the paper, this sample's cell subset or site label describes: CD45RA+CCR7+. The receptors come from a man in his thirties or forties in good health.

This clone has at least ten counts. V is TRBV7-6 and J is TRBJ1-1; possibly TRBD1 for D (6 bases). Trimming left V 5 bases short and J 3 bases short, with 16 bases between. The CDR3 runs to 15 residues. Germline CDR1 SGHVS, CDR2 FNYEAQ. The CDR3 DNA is TGTGCCAGCAGCACGGGGACCCGGGGGCACACTGAAGCTTTCTTT. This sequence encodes CASSTGTRGHTEAFF.

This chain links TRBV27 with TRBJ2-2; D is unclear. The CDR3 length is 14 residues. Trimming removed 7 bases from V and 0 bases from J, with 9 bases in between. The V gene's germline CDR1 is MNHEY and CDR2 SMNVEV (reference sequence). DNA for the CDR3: TGTGCCAGCAATAGCCTGCCGAACACCGGGGAGCTGTTTTTT. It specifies CASNSLPNTGELFF.